These 17 T cell receptor beta chains were sequenced from one sample in a study of T cells in tumors after PD-1 blockade. Assay: immunoSEQ multiplex PCR; the TCRdb copy retains only in-frame clones and omits some. This table has more than 40,000 clones, 81% appearing once. Source: PBMCs, taken before anti-PD-1 treatment. These receptors all come from a human donor with basal cell carcinoma.

This clone was detected a few times. The CDR3 loop reads CASSLGTSGQPQHF. CDR3 bases: TGTGCCAGCAGTTTGGGGACGTCGGGTCAGCCCCAGCATTTT. This chain joins TRBV27 and TRBJ1-5, with D possibly matching TRBD1 (5 bases). The CDR3 loop spans 14 amino acids. Germline lookup yields CDR1 MNHEY and CDR2 SMNVEV (reference sequence). V dropped 3 bases and J dropped 6 bases, with 12 bases sitting between them.

The chain links TRBV7-2 to TRBJ2-1, with 10 bases fitting TRBD2. Trimming took 6 bases from V and 5 from J; bases not matched to a gene: 10. The CDR3 has 16 residues. Germline loops: CDR1 SGHTA, CDR2 FQGNSA. This CDR3 is CASRERPSGGNNEQFF. CDR3 nucleotides: TGTGCCAGCAGAGAAAGGCCTAGCGGGGGAAACAATGAGCAGTTCTTC.

V is TRBV6-6 and J is TRBJ1-2; TRBD1 aligns across 7 bases. CDR1 is MNHNY, CDR2 SVGAGI, per germline (reference sequence). Trimming cost V 7 bases and J 0 bases; bases outside gene matches: 11. There are 16 residues in the CDR3. The CDR3 sequence is CASNPPGQQSNYGYTF. In nucleotides, the CDR3 is TGTGCCAGCAACCCCCCGGGACAGCAATCTAACTATGGCTACACCTTC.

The V call is TRBV7-9, the J call TRBJ2-3, with D uncertain. V lost 2 bases, J lost 4 bases, and 16 bases lay in between. There are 16 residues in the CDR3. Germline loops: CDR1 SEHNR, CDR2 FQNEAQ (reference sequence). CDR3 region: CASSLIFSPQSDTQYF. In nucleotides, the CDR3 is TGTGCCAGCAGCTTAATTTTTTCCCCCCAGTCAGATACGCAGTATTTT. Complete variable domain (other parts from reference TRBV7-9 and TRBJ2-3): DTGVSQNPRHKITKRGQNVTFRCDPISEHNRLYWYRQTLGQGPEFLTYFQNEAQLEKSRLLSDRFSAERPKGSFSTLEIQRTEQGDSAMYLCASSLIFSPQSDTQYFGPGTRLTVL.

The rearrangement links TRBV19 to TRBJ2-2; the match to TRBD1 covers 9 bases. Germline CDR1 is LNHDA and CDR2 is SQIVND (reference sequence). V lost 7 bases, J lost 4 bases, and 7 bases stayed unmatched. This CDR3 region has 15 residues. The CDR3 reads CASTSGTGFTGELFF. CDR3 nucleotide sequence: TGTGCCAGTACTTCCGGGACAGGGTTCACCGGGGAGCTGTTTTTT.

The J gene is TRBJ1-2, the V gene TRBV3-1 (or the pseudogene TRBV3-2), with a tentative D call TRBD1 (6 bases). The CDR3 contains 15 residues. The V end was cut by 4 bases, the J end by 4 bases, with 16 bases between. The V gene's germline CDR1 is LGHDT and CDR2 YNNKEL (reference sequence). CDR3 in DNA: TGTGCCAGCAGCCCCGAAGCAGACAGGTCCTATGGCTACACCTTC. It encodes CASSPEADRSYGYTF.

The V call is TRBV5-1, the J call TRBJ2-6; D gene unclear. V dropped 5 bases and J dropped 4 bases, with 13 bases sitting between them. The germline gives CDR1 SGHRS, CDR2 YFSETQ. This CDR3 is 15 amino acids long. CDR3 in amino acids: CASRRLESGANVLTF. The CDR3 nucleotides read TGCGCCAGCAGAAGGTTGGAATCCGGGGCCAACGTCCTGACTTTC.

This sequence joins TRBV6-4 and TRBJ1-1; 7 bases map to TRBD1. Germline values: CDR1 MRHNA, CDR2 SNTAGT. J lost 5 bases, V lost 5 bases, and 8 bases had no gene match. The CDR3 covers 14 residues. DNA for the CDR3: TGTGCCAGCAGTAACGGGCAGGGGGGGACTGAAGCTTTCTTT. Its protein is CASSNGQGGTEAFF.

The chain combines TRBV28 with TRBJ2-1, with 10 nucleotides matching TRBD1. The CDR3 is 16 amino acids. The trim removed 5 bases at V and 6 bases at J, leaving 10 bases unmatched. Germline values: CDR1 MDHEN, CDR2 SYDVKM. The CDR3 bases are TGTGCCAGCAGTATTCCGAGACAGGGGGCGTCCAATGAGCAGTTCTTC. Translation gives CASSIPRQGASNEQFF.

This clone has just a few counts. This chain joins TRBV18 and TRBJ2-5; D possibly corresponds to TRBD2 (6 bases). Trimming removed 7 bases from V and 0 bases from J, with 9 bases in between. The germline V gene encodes CDR1 KGHSH and CDR2 LQKENI. The length of the CDR3 is 13 residues. CDR3 DNA: TGTGCCAGCTTGGGACTCAACCAAGAGACCCAGTACTTC. Its protein is CASLGLNQETQYF.

V is TRBV30 and J is TRBJ1-6, with TRBD1 matching 8 bases. This CDR3 is built from 15 residues. Germline loops: CDR1 GTSNPN, CDR2 SVGIG (reference sequence). V lost 0 bases, J lost 9 bases, and 7 bases stayed unmatched. The CDR3 loop is CAWSVAAGGSSPLHF. The DNA for the CDR3 is TGTGCCTGGAGTGTAGCGGCAGGGGGCAGTTCACCCCTCCACTTT. Drawing the rest from reference TRBV30 and TRBJ1-6, the complete variable domain is SQTIHQWPATLVQPVGSPLSLECTVEGTSNPNLYWYRQAAGRGLQLLFYSVGIGQISSEVPQNLSASRPQDRQFILSSKKLLLSDSGFYLCAWSVAAGGSSPLHFGNGTRLTVT.

V usage is TRBV30 and J usage is TRBJ2-1, with D possibly matching TRBD2 (5 bases). V gave up 3 bases and J gave up 5 bases, with 8 bases separating them. This CDR3 has 12 amino acids. Looked up from germline, CDR1 is GTSNPN and CDR2 is SVGIG (reference sequence). CDR3 amino acids: CAWSGVDNEQFF. As DNA, the CDR3 is TGTGCCTGGAGCGGGGTCGACAATGAGCAGTTCTTC.

V gene TRBV7-8 combines with J gene TRBJ1-1; D gene uncertain. Trimming stripped 5 bases from V and 1 base from J, with 14 bases between. The CDR3 contains 15 residues. The V gene's germline CDR1 is SGHVS and CDR2 FQNEAQ. Here the CDR3 DNA reads TGTGCCAGCAGCGTAACATTTCGGTCGAACACTGAAGCTTTCTTT. The encoded protein is CASSVTFRSNTEAFF.

This chain joins TRBV10-3 and TRBJ2-3, with D uncertain. The CDR3 has 12 residues. V was trimmed by 3 bases and J by 2 bases, leaving 3 bases between them. Germline CDR1 is ENHRY and CDR2 is SYGVKD. CDR3 loop: CAISENTDTQYF. Written as DNA, the CDR3 is TGTGCCATCAGTGAAAACACAGATACGCAGTATTTT.

CDR3 sequence: CASSVEGSGAYEQYF. For the CDR3, the DNA is TGTGCCAGCAGCGTAGAGGGTAGCGGTGCCTACGAGCAGTACTTC. The chain uses TRBV9 and TRBJ2-7; the D gene is possibly TRBD2 (6 bases). This CDR3 has 15 amino acids. The V end was cut by 0 bases, the J end by 2 bases, with 12 bases between. Per the germline V gene, CDR1 is SGDLS and CDR2 is YYNGEE.

J is TRBJ1-5 and V is TRBV6-1, with 11 bases identical to TRBD1. The CDR3 loop spans 14 amino acids. In germline, CDR1 is MNHNS, CDR2 SASEGT. J gave up 7 bases and V 2 bases, and 1 base lay outside the gene matches. The CDR3 DNA reads TGTGCCAGCAGTGAATGGGACAGGGGGCAGCCCCAGCATTTT. Encoded protein: CASSEWDRGQPQHF.

The CDR3 nucleotides are TGTGCCAGCAGCCACTACACCCAACGGCGGGCTCCTGGTGGTGAAAAACTGTTTTTT. Translated: CASSHYTQRRAPGGEKLFF. This chain connects TRBV3-1 (or the pseudogene TRBV3-2) to TRBJ1-4, with D unresolved. CDR1 and CDR2 (germline): LGHDT, YNNKEL (reference sequence). The V and J ends lost 3 bases and 7 bases respectively, with 27 bases between them. The CDR3 consists of 19 residues.